This T cell receptor (beta chain) was sequenced in a study of T cells in Graves' hyperthyroidism and ophthalmopathy (dated by TCRdb to between 2018 and 2020). Notes on the research overall: Peripheral blood was collected at initial diagnosis, before any treatment. A discovery cohort of around 98 patients, 43 with Graves' ophthalmopathy and fewer than 65 with stable Graves' hyperthyroidism, was used to find distinguishing TCR V-J signatures. An independent validation cohort of around 19 hyperthyroidism patients and 17 patients who later progressed to ophthalmopathy tested prospective prediction of ophthalmopathy. The roughly 91 discovery patients were randomly divided into training and test sets at a 7:3 ratio. Thyroid tissue and blood T-cell repertoires from more than 5 Graves' hyperthyroidism patients were also compared in the study. After blood sampling, hyperthyroidism patients were treated with methimazole at a starting dose of 30 mg daily, and ophthalmopathy patients were treated with high-dose intravenous methylprednisolone. According to the paper, TCR Vbeta CDR3 sequencing was carried out on some 140 peripheral blood samples, which came from some 41 ophthalmopathy, approximately 72 hyperthyroidism and approximately 17 progressor patients. Results and caveats for the whole study, not just this receptor: No statistical method was used to set the sample size in advance, and investigators knew the group allocation. Most expanded thyroid clonotypes (frequency above 0.001) were also detected in blood, suggesting blood repertoires may reflect thyroid immune responses. Ophthalmopathy was separated from stable hyperthyroidism by a 13 V-J signature model, with just over 85% sensitivity and about 81% specificity obtained in cross-validation and 80%/75% obtained in testing. During validation, the model predicted progression to ophthalmopathy a median of approximately six months ahead of onset, with almost 71% sensitivity and 72% to 85% specificity.

Amplification of TCR beta CDR3 regions was carried out from RNA transcripts. A first-round RT-PCR of the TCR CDR3 used the HTBI primer set with the Qiagen OneStep RT-PCR kit. The libraries were constructed in a second round of multiplex PCR and then size-selected and purified. Sequencing of the libraries was done on an Illumina HiSeq2000 using paired-end 100 bp reads. Concerning the study's data processing: Raw data were processed with SOAPnuke, discarding reads with adapters, uncalled bases, mean Phred below 15, or no exact constant-primer or identifier match. COPE v1.2.5 was used to merge the high-quality paired reads, and each unique nucleotide sequence was defined as a clonotype. MiTCR v1.1 was used to align the clonotypes against IMGT TRBV, TRBD and TRBJ reference segments. Only V-J combinations with frequency above 0.0001, covering approximately 99% of repertoires, were analysed. The TCS score was defined as F50 (clonal expansion) divided by E x V (chaos), with BLOSUM62-based TCRdist calculated between CDR3 peptides within each V-J. Welch's t-statistics and random forest reduced fewer than 550 V-J features to roughly 13, which were used in a naive Bayes classifier (R e1071). TCRdb reprocessed the public reads (quality trimming at Q25 with fastp, clone calling with MiXCR) and kept in-frame beta chains. Entries are consolidated by CDR3 protein sequence, retaining the most common genes and DNA. The V and J calls come from TCRdb's annotation, not from the publication. Within this sample are some 300,000 distinct CDR3 sequences, with about 14% of them counted one time only. The top ten clonotypes cover more than 7.5% of the sample.

From the germline V gene (reference sequence), CDR1 is DFQATT and CDR2 is SNEGSKA. The CDR3 starts with the cysteine, ends with the phenylalanine, and has 12 residues. Only the CDR3 DNA stays, 36 bases, in frame from base 1. This clonotype showed up many times. No antigen is known for it. Base-call qualities are not available, and no considerably larger clone is one nucleotide away. Hyperthyroidism patients were aged 18 to 65 years and newly diagnosed, with disease duration of less than 2 months. Any patient with an uncontrolled infection, another autoimmune disease, pregnancy or lactation was excluded. Clinical symptoms, serum thyroxine and TRAb, thyroid ultrasound, and orbital computed tomography formed the basis for the diagnoses. Blood from progressor patients was drawn when they were first diagnosed with hyperthyroidism, before any ophthalmopathy symptoms appeared. PBMCs were separated from 10 ml of fresh peripheral blood using Ficoll-Paque density gradient centrifugation. Progressor patients were defined as those initially diagnosed with Graves' hyperthyroidism in whom ophthalmopathy developed during follow-up. Total RNA was extracted using Trizol reagent, and RNA quality was assessed on an Agilent 2100 Bioanalyzer.

The origin of this receptor is a woman aged 25 to 39 with Graves' hyperthyroidism that later progressed to Graves' ophthalmopathy. Rearrangement joined TRBV20-1 to TRBJ1-1; a weak D assignment points to TRBD1 (5 bases agree). Sequenced sample: blood. The DNA sequence is given as TGCAGCCCACAGGACCCGAACACTGAAGCTTTCTTT. Its product reads: CSPQDPNTEAFF.